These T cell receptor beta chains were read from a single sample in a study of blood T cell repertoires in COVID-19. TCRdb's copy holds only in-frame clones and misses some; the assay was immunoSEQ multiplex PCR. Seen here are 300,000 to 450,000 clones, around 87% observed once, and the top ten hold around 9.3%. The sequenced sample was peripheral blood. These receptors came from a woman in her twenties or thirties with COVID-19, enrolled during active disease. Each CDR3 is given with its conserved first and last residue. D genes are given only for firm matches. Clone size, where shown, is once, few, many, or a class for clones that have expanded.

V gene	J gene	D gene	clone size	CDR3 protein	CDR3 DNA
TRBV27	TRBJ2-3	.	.	CASSLERERTDTQYF	.
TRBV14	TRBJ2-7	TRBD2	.	CASSRGTSGLQTSYEQYF	TGTGCCAGCAGCCGGGGGACTAGCGGACTTCAGACCTCCTACGAGCAGTACTTC
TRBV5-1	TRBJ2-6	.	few	CASGPREGSGANVLTF	TGCGCCAGCGGCCCCCGAGAGGGATCAGGGGCCAACGTCCTGACTTTC
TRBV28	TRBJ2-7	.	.	CASSLRRVVSYEQYF	TGTGCCAGCAGTTTACGGCGGGTAGTCTCCTACGAGCAGTACTTC
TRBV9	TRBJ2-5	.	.	CASSVVQGSGQETQYF	TGTGCCAGCAGCGTAGTGCAGGGAAGTGGACAAGAGACCCAGTACTTC
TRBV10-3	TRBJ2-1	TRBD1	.	CAISELAGGHNEQFF	TGTGCCATCAGTGAGTTGGCAGGGGGCCACAATGAGCAGTTCTTC
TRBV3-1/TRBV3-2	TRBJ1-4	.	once	CASSDYGDGEKLFF	TGTGCCAGCAGCGACTACGGCGATGGGGAAAAACTGTTTTTT
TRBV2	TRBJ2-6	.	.	CASSEKGKGQAFSGANVLTF	TGTGCCAGCAGTGAGAAGGGGAAGGGGCAGGCCTTCTCTGGGGCCAACGTCCTGACTTTC
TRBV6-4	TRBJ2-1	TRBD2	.	CASSASGRPGGEQFF	TGTGCCAGCAGTGCTAGCGGGAGGCCAGGTGGTGAGCAGTTCTTC
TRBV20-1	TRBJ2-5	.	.	CSATAEETQYF	TGCAGTGCTACAGCGGAGGAGACCCAGTACTTC
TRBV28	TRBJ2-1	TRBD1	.	CASSLTDRGFHNEQFF	TGTGCCAGCAGTTTAACGGACAGGGGTTTTCACAATGAGCAGTTCTTC
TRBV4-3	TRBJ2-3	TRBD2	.	CASSQGWASGDTQYF	TGCGCCAGCAGCCAAGGGTGGGCTAGCGGAGATACGCAGTATTTT
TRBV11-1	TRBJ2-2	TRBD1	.	CASSSGGEFSGELFF	TGTGCCAGCAGCTCAGGGGGCGAATTTAGCGGGGAGCTGTTTTTT
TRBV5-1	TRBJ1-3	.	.	CASSLGPLRGNTIYF	TGCGCCAGCAGCCTGGGTCCACTAAGGGGAAACACCATATATTTT
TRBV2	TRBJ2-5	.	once	CASSEAGGPVVTQYF	TGTGCCAGCAGTGAAGCGGGAGGCCCGGTAGTGACCCAGTACTTC
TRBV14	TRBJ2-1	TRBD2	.	CASSLWTSGSDEQFF	TGTGCCAGCAGCCTGTGGACTAGCGGGAGCGATGAGCAGTTCTTC
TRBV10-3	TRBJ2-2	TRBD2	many	CATKTITSGTNTGELFF	TGTGCCACCAAGACTATCACTAGCGGGACGAACACCGGGGAGCTGTTTTTT